This T cell receptor beta chain was captured in a study of post-analysis software for immune sequencing data. Study-wide background: Courses of disease covered relapsing-remitting, secondary progressive and progressive-relapsing multiple sclerosis. Findings and caveats of the study: Five or six TRBV segments, TRBV5-6, TRBV5-1 and TRBV20-1 among them, were found more frequent in patients than controls. Controls had significantly higher normalized Chao1 diversity than multiple sclerosis patients.

Germline loops: CDR1 MGHRA, CDR2 YSYEKL. CDR3 length equals 18 residues. Included in the TCR beta cDNA libraries were unique molecular identifiers. TCRdb used MiXCR to reprocess the PCR reads, holding one entry per CDR3 protein. Here the sample spans a few hundred thousand distinct CDR3 sequences, 34% being singletons. On this clonotype: No antigen is known for it. An end of the junction does not agree with germline; a read error may underlie this.

The TCR comes from a girl between 2 and 17 years old with multiple sclerosis. The rearrangement uses TRBV4-1 and TRBJ2-2; 9 nucleotides agree with TRBD1. Sequencing was done on a sample of blood. The CDR3 protein is CTSSERTGVLTNTGELFF. The CDR3 region has the DNA TGCACCAGCAGCGAAAGGACAGGGGTTTTGACGAACACCGGGGAGCTGTTTTTT.